The entry below gives a single TCR beta chain sequence along with its context. This specimen comes from a study of blood T cell repertoires in COVID-19. Study-level information: Acute and convalescent COVID-19 specimens originated in the United States, Italy and Spain. In each case, the material was cDNA or gDNA derived from T cells, B-cell-depleted T cells, or PBMCs.

Under the authors' procedure: Scientists estimated how many nucleated cells there were by amplifying reference gene primers. The table came from immunoSEQ multiplex PCR; TCRdb's copy has only in-frame clones and leaves some out. That table is the source of V, J and clone size, and D and trimming were worked out from the DNA. The sample includes approximately 170,000 clones, 88% of them seen just once. Losses at the gene ends were 6 bases for V and 9 bases for J; bases not matched to a gene: 11. CDR3 length: 15 amino acids. Per the germline V gene, CDR1 is MNHEY and CDR2 is SVGAGI. Material: peripheral blood. The chain couples TRBV6-5 to TRBJ1-6, with 7 bases lining up with TRBD1. The clonotype originates from a man in his sixties with acute or convalescent COVID-19. The CDR3 DNA sequence: TGTGCCAGCAGGTTGACAGGGACCGCGCGTTCACCCCTCCACTTT. Translation gives CASRLTGTARSPLHF.